This is a list of T cell receptor beta chains from one sample in a study of Ad26.COV2.S vaccination and SARS-CoV-2 variants. Sequencing used immunoSEQ multiplex PCR; TCRdb keeps in-frame clones, though not all of them. The sample shows roughly 460,000 clones, approximately 90% of them seen only once. Specimen: peripheral blood, collected in a trial of Ad26.COV2.S vaccine versus placebo. Receptors were obtained from a person aged 18-65 years who received the Ad26.COV2.S COVID-19 vaccine or a placebo. Each CDR3 is given with its conserved first and last residue. The D gene is left open where the match is weak. Size is stated for part of the rows, as once, few or many counts, or as a class when the clone is expanded.

D gene: TRBD2
CDR3 length: 18
J gene: TRBJ2-1
V gene: TRBV12-5
clone size: .
CDR3 protein: CASGPKPGTSGVYNEQFF
CDR3 DNA: TGTGCTAGTGGCCCCAAACCGGGGACTAGCGGGGTGTACAATGAGCAGTTCTTC

D gene: TRBD1
CDR3 length: 14
J gene: TRBJ1-2
V gene: TRBV5-6
clone size: .
CDR3 protein: CASSLGQGLYGYTF
CDR3 DNA: TGTGCCAGCAGCTTGGGACAGGGCCTCTATGGCTACACCTTC

D gene: .
CDR3 length: 15
J gene: TRBJ2-4
V gene: TRBV3-1/TRBV3-2
clone size: .
CDR3 protein: CASSQDSTGKNIQYF
CDR3 DNA: TGTGCCAGCAGCCAAGATTCGACAGGTAAAAACATTCAGTACTTC

D gene: .
CDR3 length: 13
J gene: TRBJ2-7
V gene: TRBV28
clone size: .
CDR3 protein: CASRSQDSYEQYF
CDR3 DNA: TGTGCCAGCAGAAGTCAAGACTCCTACGAGCAGTACTTC

D gene: TRBD1
CDR3 length: 13
J gene: TRBJ1-4
V gene: TRBV2
clone size: .
CDR3 protein: CAIRTGQLEKLFF
CDR3 DNA: TGTGCCATCCGGACGGGACAGCTGGAAAAACTGTTTTTT

D gene: .
CDR3 length: 16
J gene: TRBJ2-1
V gene: TRBV27
clone size: .
CDR3 protein: CASSGMQLGGYNEQFF
CDR3 DNA: TGTGCCAGCAGCGGAATGCAGCTGGGTGGGTACAATGAGCAGTTCTTC

D gene: TRBD1
CDR3 length: 16
J gene: TRBJ2-7
V gene: TRBV14
clone size: .
CDR3 protein: CASSQLAQGATYEQYF
CDR3 DNA: TGTGCCAGCAGCCAATTGGCTCAGGGGGCTACCTACGAGCAGTACTTC

D gene: .
CDR3 length: 15
J gene: TRBJ2-7
V gene: TRBV3-1/TRBV3-2
clone size: once
CDR3 protein: CASSRPRDSTYEQYF
CDR3 DNA: TGTGCCAGCAGCCGTCCGCGGGACAGCACTTACGAGCAGTACTTC

D gene: TRBD1
CDR3 length: 17
J gene: TRBJ2-3
V gene: TRBV19
clone size: .
CDR3 protein: CASSIILRGRRADTQYF
CDR3 DNA: TGTGCCAGTAGTATAATTCTCAGGGGGCGTAGGGCAGATACGCAGTATTTT

D gene: .
CDR3 length: 15
J gene: TRBJ1-2
V gene: TRBV2
clone size: .
CDR3 protein: CASSEVRTPNYGYTF
CDR3 DNA: TGTGCCAGCAGTGAAGTAAGGACTCCTAACTATGGCTACACCTTC

D gene: TRBD2
CDR3 length: 16
J gene: TRBJ2-7
V gene: TRBV28
clone size: .
CDR3 protein: CASSPASGRGSKEQYF
CDR3 DNA: TGTGCCAGCAGCCCCGCTAGCGGGAGAGGATCAAAAGAGCAGTACTTC

D gene: TRBD1
CDR3 length: 15
J gene: TRBJ2-3
V gene: TRBV7-3
clone size: .
CDR3 protein: CASSWTGGEADTQYF
CDR3 DNA: TGTGCCAGCAGCTGGACAGGGGGCGAAGCAGATACGCAGTATTTT

D gene: TRBD2
CDR3 length: 17
J gene: TRBJ2-1
V gene: TRBV7-9
clone size: few
CDR3 protein: CASSLGLAGGSYNEQFF
CDR3 DNA: TGTGCCAGCAGCTTGGGACTAGCGGGGGGGTCCTACAATGAGCAGTTCTTC

D gene: .
CDR3 length: 14
J gene: TRBJ1-1
V gene: TRBV7-9
clone size: .
CDR3 protein: CASSSMGHHTEAFF
CDR3 DNA: TGTGCCAGCAGCTCTATGGGACACCACACTGAAGCTTTCTTT

D gene: TRBD1
CDR3 length: 16
J gene: TRBJ1-6
V gene: TRBV6-4
clone size: .
CDR3 protein: CASSLRDRVVRSPLHF
CDR3 DNA: TGTGCCAGCAGTCTCCGGGACAGGGTAGTTAGGTCACCCCTCCACTTT

D gene: .
CDR3 length: 11
J gene: TRBJ2-7
V gene: TRBV28
clone size: once
CDR3 protein: CASNDAYEQYF
CDR3 DNA: TGTGCCAGCAATGACGCGTACGAGCAGTACTTC

D gene: .
CDR3 length: 15
J gene: TRBJ1-1
V gene: TRBV3-1/TRBV3-2
clone size: .
CDR3 protein: CASSQGAGANTEAFF
CDR3 DNA: TGTGCCAGCAGCCAAGGGGCCGGGGCGAACACTGAAGCTTTCTTT

D gene: .
CDR3 length: 12
J gene: TRBJ2-1
V gene: TRBV3-1/TRBV3-2
clone size: few
CDR3 protein: CASSHRDNEQFF
CDR3 DNA: TGTGCCAGCAGCCACAGAGACAATGAGCAGTTCTTC

D gene: .
CDR3 length: 15
J gene: TRBJ1-4
V gene: TRBV3-1/TRBV3-2
clone size: once
CDR3 protein: CASSQDRGEQEKLFF
CDR3 DNA: TGTGCCAGCAGCCAAGATCGTGGAGAGCAGGAAAAACTGTTTTTT

D gene: TRBD2
CDR3 length: 14
J gene: TRBJ2-7
V gene: TRBV7-3
clone size: .
CDR3 protein: CATGPSGLAYEQYF
CDR3 DNA: TGTGCCACGGGACCTAGCGGGTTGGCCTACGAGCAGTACTTC

D gene: .
CDR3 length: 15
J gene: TRBJ1-5
V gene: TRBV19
clone size: .
CDR3 protein: CASSIAAAVYQPQHF
CDR3 DNA: TGTGCCAGTAGTATAGCGGCGGCTGTTTATCAGCCCCAGCATTTT

D gene: .
CDR3 length: 14
J gene: TRBJ2-1
V gene: TRBV7-2
clone size: .
CDR3 protein: CASSLLVRINEQFF
CDR3 DNA: TGTGCCAGCAGCTTACTGGTGAGGATCAATGAGCAGTTCTTC

D gene: TRBD2
CDR3 length: 16
J gene: TRBJ2-1
V gene: TRBV18
clone size: .
CDR3 protein: CASSPVAGLIHNEQFF
CDR3 DNA: TGTGCCAGCTCACCAGTAGCGGGACTTATCCACAATGAGCAGTTCTTC

D gene: TRBD1
CDR3 length: 13
J gene: TRBJ2-3
V gene: TRBV5-1
clone size: .
CDR3 protein: CASRTGFLDTQYF
CDR3 DNA: TGCGCCAGCAGGACAGGGTTCCTCGATACGCAGTATTTT

D gene: .
CDR3 length: 11
J gene: TRBJ1-2
V gene: TRBV24-1
clone size: .
CDR3 protein: CATSSNYGYTF
CDR3 DNA: TGTGCCACCAGCAGTAACTATGGCTACACCTTC

D gene: TRBD1
CDR3 length: 14
J gene: TRBJ1-6
V gene: TRBV9
clone size: .
CDR3 protein: CASSYGQGDSPLHF
CDR3 DNA: TGTGCCAGCAGCTACGGACAGGGGGATTCACCCCTCCACTTT

D gene: .
CDR3 length: 13
J gene: TRBJ2-5
V gene: TRBV18
clone size: .
CDR3 protein: CASSPGVGETQYF
CDR3 DNA: TGTGCCAGCTCACCAGGGGTTGGGGAGACCCAGTACTTC

D gene: .
CDR3 length: 13
J gene: TRBJ1-2
V gene: TRBV13
clone size: .
CDR3 protein: CASSLPTAYGYTF
CDR3 DNA: TGTGCCAGCAGCTTACCAACAGCCTATGGCTACACCTTC

D gene: TRBD2
CDR3 length: 16
J gene: TRBJ2-1
V gene: TRBV3-1/TRBV3-2
clone size: .
CDR3 protein: CASSQRRLAELNEQFF
CDR3 DNA: TGTGCCAGCAGCCAAAGAAGACTAGCAGAGTTAAATGAGCAGTTCTTC

D gene: .
CDR3 length: 14
J gene: TRBJ2-2
V gene: TRBV3-1/TRBV3-2
clone size: .
CDR3 protein: CASSQVPDAGELFF
CDR3 DNA: TGTGCCAGCAGCCAAGTTCCGGACGCCGGGGAGCTGTTTTTT

D gene: TRBD2
CDR3 length: 14
J gene: TRBJ2-2
V gene: TRBV6-5
clone size: .
CDR3 protein: CASSRGGNTGELFF
CDR3 DNA: TGTGCCAGCAGCCGGGGGGGGAACACCGGGGAGCTGTTTTTT

D gene: TRBD1
CDR3 length: 15
J gene: TRBJ2-7
V gene: TRBV5-1
clone size: .
CDR3 protein: CASSSPGQGSYEQYF
CDR3 DNA: TGCGCCAGCAGCTCACCGGGACAGGGCTCCTACGAGCAGTACTTC

D gene: .
CDR3 length: 15
J gene: TRBJ2-3
V gene: TRBV10-3
clone size: .
CDR3 protein: CAISERLISTDTQYF
CDR3 DNA: TGTGCCATCAGTGAGCGTTTAATTAGCACAGATACGCAGTATTTT

D gene: TRBD1
CDR3 length: 17
J gene: TRBJ1-6
V gene: TRBV25-1
clone size: .
CDR3 protein: CASSERPGTANNSPLHF
CDR3 DNA: TGTGCCAGCAGTGAGCGACCCGGGACAGCGAACAATTCACCCCTCCACTTT

D gene: .
CDR3 length: 13
J gene: TRBJ1-6
V gene: TRBV5-4
clone size: .
CDR3 protein: CASSLDYNSPLHF
CDR3 DNA: TGTGCCAGCAGCTTGGACTATAATTCACCCCTCCACTTT

D gene: .
CDR3 length: 14
J gene: TRBJ2-3
V gene: TRBV2
clone size: .
CDR3 protein: CASSEGPNTDTQYF
CDR3 DNA: TGTGCCAGCAGTGAGGGGCCCAACACAGATACGCAGTATTTT

D gene: .
CDR3 length: 14
J gene: TRBJ2-1
V gene: TRBV4-1
clone size: .
CDR3 protein: CASSQDRLHNEQFF
CDR3 DNA: TGCGCCAGCAGCCAAGATAGGCTACATAATGAGCAGTTCTTC

D gene: TRBD2
CDR3 length: 17
J gene: TRBJ2-5
V gene: TRBV7-8
clone size: .
CDR3 protein: CASSLVVSSGTQETQYF
CDR3 DNA: TGTGCCAGCAGCTTAGTCGTTTCTAGCGGGACCCAAGAGACCCAGTACTTC

D gene: .
CDR3 length: 13
J gene: TRBJ2-1
V gene: TRBV3-1/TRBV3-2
clone size: .
CDR3 protein: CASSQGRRIEQFF
CDR3 DNA: TGTGCCAGCAGCCAAGGGAGGAGAATTGAGCAGTTCTTC

D gene: TRBD2
CDR3 length: 15
J gene: TRBJ2-3
V gene: TRBV15
clone size: .
CDR3 protein: CARGCSGRPPDTQYF
CDR3 DNA: TGTGCCAGGGGATGTAGCGGGAGGCCACCAGATACGCAGTATTTT